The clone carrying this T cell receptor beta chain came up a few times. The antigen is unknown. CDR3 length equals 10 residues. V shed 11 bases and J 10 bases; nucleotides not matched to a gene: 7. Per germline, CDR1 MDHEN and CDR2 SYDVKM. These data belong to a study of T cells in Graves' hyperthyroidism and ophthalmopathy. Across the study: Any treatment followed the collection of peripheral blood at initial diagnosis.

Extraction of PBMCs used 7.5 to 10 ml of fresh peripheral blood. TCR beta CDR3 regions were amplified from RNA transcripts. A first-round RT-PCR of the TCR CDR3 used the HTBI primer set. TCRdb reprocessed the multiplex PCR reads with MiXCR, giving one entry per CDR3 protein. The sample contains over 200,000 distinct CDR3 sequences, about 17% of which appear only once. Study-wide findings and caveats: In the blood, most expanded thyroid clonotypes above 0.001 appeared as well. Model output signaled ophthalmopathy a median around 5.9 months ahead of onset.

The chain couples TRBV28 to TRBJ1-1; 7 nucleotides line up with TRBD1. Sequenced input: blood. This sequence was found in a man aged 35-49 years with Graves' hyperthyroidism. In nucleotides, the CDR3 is TGTGCCTCAATCCAGGGGGGAGCTTTCTTT. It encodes CASIQGGAFF.